The 9 T cell receptor beta chains in this list originate from one sample, sequenced in a study of blood T cell repertoires in COVID-19. The table came from immunoSEQ multiplex PCR; TCRdb's copy has only in-frame clones and leaves some out. This table holds a few hundred thousand clones, roughly 87% found once. The source material was PBMCs or T cells enriched from blood (not recorded which). The receptors here all came from a woman younger than 30 who had recovered from COVID-19.

J is TRBJ1-1 and V is TRBV29-1; 7 positions agree with TRBD1. Trimming took 3 bases from V and 6 from J; bases not matched to a gene: 13. The CDR3 sequence is 15 residues long. Germline-derived CDR1 and CDR2 are SQVTM and ANQGSEA. The chain's CDR3 is CSVENRGSGDAEAFF. The DNA for the CDR3 is TGCAGCGTTGAGAACAGGGGCTCAGGAGATGCTGAAGCTTTCTTT.

The chain recombines TRBV9 with TRBJ2-5, with a tentative D call TRBD1 (5 bases). Germline CDR1 SGDLS, CDR2 YYNGEE. The CDR3 has 13 residues. Trimming pared 1 base from V and 7 bases from J, leaving 11 bases between. DNA for the CDR3: TGTGCCAGCAGCGTACAGGGTTCAGGGACCCAGTACTTC. It encodes CASSVQGSGTQYF.

The CDR3 nucleotides are TGTGCCAGCAGTTTTTCGGGGGACCCGATCCACGAGCAGTACTTC. Amino acids: CASSFSGDPIHEQYF. The genes are TRBV27 and TRBJ2-7; D is possibly TRBD2 (6 bases). V was pared by 3 bases and J by 5 bases, with 17 bases between. Germline CDR1 and CDR2: MNHEY and SMNVEV (reference sequence). There are 15 residues in the CDR3.

The chain has TRBV15 and TRBJ1-1, with D perhaps matching TRBD1 (6 bases). Germline V gives CDR1 LNHNV, CDR2 YYDKDF (reference sequence). The CDR3 contains 14 residues. The V end lost 5 bases, the J end lost 1 base, and 11 bases lay between the germline ends. The CDR3 here is CATSHRVGNTEAFF. The CDR3, as DNA: TGTGCCACCAGCCACAGGGTAGGGAACACTGAAGCTTTCTTT.

In nucleotides, the CDR3 is TGTGCCAGCAGAAGGGGGACTAGCGGGAGAGGGAATGAGCAGTTCTTC. It translates to CASRRGTSGRGNEQFF. The chain couples TRBV7-9 to TRBJ2-1; 14 nucleotides agree with TRBD2. The ends lost 6 bases at V and 7 bases at J; junction bases unmatched: 8. The CDR3 extends over 16 amino acids. Germline CDR1 is SEHNR and CDR2 is FQNEAQ (reference sequence).

The chain couples TRBV5-1 to TRBJ1-4; D is undetermined. The V gene's germline CDR1 is SGHRS and CDR2 YFSETQ. V dropped 2 bases and J dropped 7 bases, with 15 bases sitting between them. This CDR3 comprises 15 residues. In DNA form, the CDR3 reads TGCGCCAGCAGCTTTCGCGGGGATCCGGGTGAAAAACTGTTTTTT. Protein product: CASSFRGDPGEKLFF.

V usage is TRBV7-9 and J usage is TRBJ2-5; D uncertain. The CDR3 totals 15 residues. The V and J ends lost 1 base and 0 bases respectively, with 9 bases between them. Germline V gene lookup returns CDR1 SEHNR and CDR2 FQNEAQ (reference sequence). The CDR3 nucleotides are TGTGCCAGCAGCTTAGGTCACCAGTACCAAGAGACCCAGTACTTC. This gives the protein CASSLGHQYQETQYF. Full variable domain (missing parts from reference TRBV7-9 and TRBJ2-5): DTGVSQNPRHKITKRGQNVTFRCDPISEHNRLYWYRQTLGQGPEFLTYFQNEAQLEKSRLLSDRFSAERPKGSFSTLEIQRTEQGDSAMYLCASSLGHQYQETQYFGPGTRLLVL.

V gene TRBV7-2 combines with J gene TRBJ1-5; D call uncertain. Trimming shortened V by 1 base and J by 7 bases, and 8 bases separated the two germline ends. The CDR3 extends over 13 amino acids. Germline CDR1 reads SGHTA; CDR2 reads FQGNSA. CDR3 region: CASSLVVFQPQHF. CDR3 coding DNA: TGTGCCAGCAGCTTAGTCGTGTTCCAGCCCCAGCATTTT.

The chain has TRBV7-2 and TRBJ1-6; TRBD1 matches 7 bases. CDR1 and CDR2 from the germline V gene are SGHTA and FQGNSA. V gave up 6 bases and J gave up 5 bases; unmatched junction bases: 10. The CDR3 contains 16 residues. The CDR3 region is CASSWAPGQNNSPLHF. The CDR3 region has the DNA TGTGCCAGCAGTTGGGCGCCGGGACAGAATAATTCACCCCTCCACTTT.